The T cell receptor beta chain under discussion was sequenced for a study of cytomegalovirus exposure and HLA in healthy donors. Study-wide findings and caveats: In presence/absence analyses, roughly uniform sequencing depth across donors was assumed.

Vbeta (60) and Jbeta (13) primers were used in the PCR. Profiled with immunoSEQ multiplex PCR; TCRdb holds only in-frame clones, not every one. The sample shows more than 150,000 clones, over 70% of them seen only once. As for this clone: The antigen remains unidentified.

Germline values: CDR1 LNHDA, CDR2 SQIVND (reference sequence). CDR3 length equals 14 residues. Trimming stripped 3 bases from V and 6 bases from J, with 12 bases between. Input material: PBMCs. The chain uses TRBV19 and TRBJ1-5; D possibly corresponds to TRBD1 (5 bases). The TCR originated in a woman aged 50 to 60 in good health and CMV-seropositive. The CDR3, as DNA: TGTGCCAGTAGTATTGGGGCAGGGTTTCAGCCCCAGCATTTT. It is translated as CASSIGAGFQPQHF.